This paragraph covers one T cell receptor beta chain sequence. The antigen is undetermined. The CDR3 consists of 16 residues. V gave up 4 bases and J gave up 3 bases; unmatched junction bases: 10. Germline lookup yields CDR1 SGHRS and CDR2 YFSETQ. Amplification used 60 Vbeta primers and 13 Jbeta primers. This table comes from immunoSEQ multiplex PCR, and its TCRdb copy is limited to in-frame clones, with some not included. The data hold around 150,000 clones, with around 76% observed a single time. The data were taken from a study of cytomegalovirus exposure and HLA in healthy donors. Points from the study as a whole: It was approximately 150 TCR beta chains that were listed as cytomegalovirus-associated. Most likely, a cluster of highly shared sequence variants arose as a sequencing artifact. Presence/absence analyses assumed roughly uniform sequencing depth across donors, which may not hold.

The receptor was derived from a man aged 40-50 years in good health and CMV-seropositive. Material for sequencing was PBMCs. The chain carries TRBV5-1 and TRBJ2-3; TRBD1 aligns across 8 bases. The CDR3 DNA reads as TGCGCCAGCAGCCTGCGAGGGCAGGGGGCAACAGATACGCAGTATTTT. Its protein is CASSLRGQGATDTQYF.